The source of this T cell receptor beta chain is a study of shared clonotypes between healthy human individuals. To note about this clone: Antigen specificity is unknown.

Study-wide points: The study's rarefaction showed incomplete sorted-subset sequencing despite large depth. For naive CD4 cells, around 5.1% of clonotypes were shared across a handful of donors.

Each sorted subset replicate got 200 ng genomic DNA, roughly 30,000 genomes. In the original processing: Junction-only sequences without quality scores came from ImmunoSEQ, so filtering differed. TCRdb's copy holds only in-frame clones and misses some; the assay was immunoSEQ multiplex PCR. The DNA was the basis for D and trimming; V, J and clone size are from that table. The top ten clones hold 34% of a sample with 550,000 to 800,000 clones, about 92% of them seen once. Sequencing was performed on memory CD8+ T cells from PBMCs. The subset is: CD45RO+ cells pooled with CCR7-negative TemRA cells. The clonotype comes from a man younger than 35 in good health. Some clones in this sample may be carry-over from other donors' samples.

CDR3 DNA: TGTGCCAGCAGCAAAAAACCAGGGGCCGGCTACACCTTC. This encodes CASSKKPGAGYTF. The chain joins TRBV16 to TRBJ1-2, with D maybe TRBD1 (6 bases). V lost 5 bases, J lost 8 bases, and 15 bases lay in between. The length of the CDR3 is 13 residues. The germline V gene has CDR1 KGHSY and CDR2 FQNENV.